Below, 24 T cell receptor beta chains from the same sample are listed, as sequenced in a study of T cell responses to AZD1222 COVID-19 vaccine (dated by TCRdb to about 2021). This specimen's time point label, per the study, means: baseline before first vaccination. To prepare the library, the immunoSEQ multiplex PCR assay was applied. TCRdb provides this immuneACCESS table in a form limited to in-frame rearrangements. Some clones are lacking; in checked studies, under half of them reflect an unresolved V gene, and why the rest are absent is not known. The sample includes more than 100,000 clones, with about 90% observed a single time. 8.4% of the sample belongs to the ten largest clones. The specimen comprised peripheral blood, sampled on day 0 of AZD1222 vaccination. The receptor set was obtained from an adult in good health.

The chain joins TRBV9 to TRBJ2-7; 11 positions agree with TRBD1. The CDR3 is 16 residues long. Germline CDR1 and CDR2: SGDLS and YYNGEE. Trimming removed 3 bases from V and 1 base from J; junction bases left unmatched: 6. The CDR3 region has the DNA TGTGCCAGCAGCGACCCCGGGACAGGGGGTTCCTACGAGCAGTACTTC. This sequence encodes CASSDPGTGGSYEQYF.

This rearrangement joins TRBV6-5 to TRBJ2-7; tentative D call: TRBD1 (5 bases). The CDR3 extends over 13 amino acids. V was pared by 0 bases and J by 7 bases, with 10 bases between. CDR1 and CDR2 from the germline V gene are MNHEY and SVGAGI. The CDR3 sequence is CASSYSKGLEQYF. The CDR3 coding sequence is TGTGCCAGCAGTTACTCGAAGGGGCTGGAGCAGTACTTC.

A few counts support this clone. The chain employs TRBV20-1 and TRBJ2-7, with D uncertain. Germline CDR1 reads DFQATT; CDR2 reads SNEGSKA (reference sequence). Trimming removed 3 bases from V and 3 bases from J, with 9 bases in between. This CDR3 contains 12 residues. The CDR3 sequence: CSASPDHYEQYF. CDR3 sequence (DNA): TGCAGTGCTAGTCCAGACCACTACGAGCAGTACTTC.

V and J are TRBV7-9 and TRBJ2-3, with 12 bases that match TRBD2. Trimming removed 2 bases from V and 6 bases from J; junction bases left unmatched: 6. The CDR3 has 16 amino acids. The germline V gene has CDR1 SEHNR and CDR2 FQNEAQ (reference sequence). CDR3 sequence (DNA): TGTGCCAGCAGCTTACGACTAGCGGGAGTTGGGGATACGCAGTATTTT. Translation gives CASSLRLAGVGDTQYF.

This clone was picked up a small number of times. The genes are TRBV18 and TRBJ1-1; D might be TRBD1 (5 bases). The CDR3 runs to 13 residues. CDR1 and CDR2 from the germline V gene are KGHSH and LQKENI. With 6 bases removed from V and 0 bases from J, the gap between germline ends came to 8 bases. The CDR3 DNA is TGTGCCAGCTCGGAGGACATGAACACTGAAGCTTTCTTT. Its protein is CASSEDMNTEAFF. Supplemented by reference TRBV18 and TRBJ1-1, the full variable domain reads NAGVMQNPRHLVRRRGQEARLRCSPMKGHSHVYWYRQLPEEGLKFMVYLQKENIIDESGMPKERFSAEFPKEGPSILRIQQVVRGDSAAYFCASSEDMNTEAFFGQGTRLTVV.

The chain couples TRBV28 to TRBJ2-2; 7 nucleotides align to TRBD2. The V segment lost 7 bases and the J segment 4 bases; nucleotides outside the gene matches: 9. The CDR3 runs to 15 residues. CDR1 is MDHEN, CDR2 SYDVKM, per germline. The CDR3 reads CASIARLARTGELFF. The CDR3 DNA is TGTGCCAGCATCGCCCGACTAGCCCGCACCGGGGAGCTGTTTTTT.

The rearrangement joins TRBV27 to TRBJ1-2, with no clear D. The V gene's germline CDR1 is MNHEY and CDR2 SMNVEV (reference sequence). The CDR3 runs 13 residues. Trimming pared 8 bases from V and 8 bases from J, leaving 18 bases between. The CDR3: CASRQSGQSGYTF. For the CDR3, the DNA is TGTGCCAGCCGACAAAGTGGGCAATCGGGCTACACCTTC.

DNA of the CDR3: TGTGCCAGCAGCTTAGTATCGGGCAGGGGGCGCCCCGGATATGGCTACACCTTC. Its translation: CASSLVSGRGRPGYGYTF. This chain joins TRBV7-8 and TRBJ1-2; 8 nucleotides agree with TRBD1. Trimming removed 1 base from V and 5 bases from J; junction bases left unmatched: 15. The germline gives CDR1 SGHVS, CDR2 FQNEAQ. This CDR3 region has 18 residues.

The CDR3 DNA follows: TGTGCCAGCAGCCCACGGGCGGGGTGGGGGAACACTGAAGCTTTCTTT. This translates into CASSPRAGWGNTEAFF. The chain recombines TRBV5-6 with TRBJ1-1; D remains ambiguous. Germline CDR1 and CDR2: SGHDT and YYEEEE. There are 16 residues in the CDR3. Trimming took off 4 bases at V and 1 base at J, with 17 bases between the two ends.

V usage is TRBV18 and J usage is TRBJ2-1; possibly TRBD2 for D (5 bases). Germline assignment: CDR1 KGHSH and CDR2 LQKENI. The CDR3 covers 15 residues. The V gene lost 5 bases and the J gene lost 0 bases, with 11 bases spanning the gap. The DNA of the CDR3 is TGTGCCAGCTCATACATAGGGAGCTCCTACAATGAGCAGTTCTTC. Amino acid sequence: CASSYIGSSYNEQFF.

This clone was seen only once. The gene calls are TRBV7-9 and TRBJ1-1; 8 bases match TRBD1. The CDR3 covers 13 residues. V shed 5 bases, J shed 12 bases, and the junction held 11 bases outside the gene matches. The V gene's germline CDR1 is SEHNR and CDR2 FQNEAQ (reference sequence). CDR3 loop: CASSPRSQGVTFF. CDR3 DNA sequence: TGTGCCAGCAGCCCGAGATCACAGGGGGTAACTTTCTTT.

This chain connects TRBV5-1 to TRBJ1-1, with unresolved D. Deletions cut 0 bases from V and 0 bases from J, with 12 bases between. CDR1 is SGHRS, CDR2 YFSETQ, per germline. The CDR3 covers 16 residues. The CDR3, as DNA: TGCGCCAGCAGCTTGGTGCGGGGTCGGCTGAACACTGAAGCTTTCTTT. Amino acids: CASSLVRGRLNTEAFF.

This clone counts as medium-sized. This chain joins TRBV4-1 and TRBJ1-1, with 7 bases fitting TRBD1. V shed 0 bases, J shed 6 bases, and the junction held 1 base outside the gene matches. Per germline, CDR1 MGHRA and CDR2 YSYEKL. This CDR3 region has 13 residues. In DNA form, the CDR3 reads TGCGCCAGCAGCCAAGAGACAGGGTCTGAAGCTTTCTTT. This codes for CASSQETGSEAFF.

The CDR3 DNA sequence: TGTGCCACCCAGGCTTCCCACTATGGCTACACCTTC. Its translation is CATQASHYGYTF. This chain joins TRBV28 and TRBJ1-2; D call uncertain. The CDR3 consists of 12 residues. The V gene's germline CDR1 is MDHEN and CDR2 SYDVKM. V lost 10 bases and J lost 3, with 12 bases in between.

In nucleotides, the CDR3 is TGTGCCAGCAGCCAACTCCGGAACAATTCACCCCTCCACTTT. Its protein product is CASSQLRNNSPLHF. The chain couples TRBV3-1 (or the pseudogene TRBV3-2) to TRBJ1-6; D unclear. Germline loops: CDR1 LGHDT, CDR2 YNNKEL (reference sequence). V lost 2 bases and J 7 bases, leaving 9 bases between the germline ends. CDR3 length: 14 amino acids.

In its sample, this clone was seen once. The V call is TRBV28, the J call TRBJ1-5, with TRBD1 matching 8 bases. V shed 8 bases and J 4 bases; nucleotides not matched to a gene: 10. CDR1 is MDHEN and CDR2 is SYDVKM in the germline V gene. This CDR3 has 15 residues. The CDR3 region is CASHFQGQENQPQHF. In DNA, the CDR3 is TGTGCCAGCCATTTCCAGGGACAGGAAAATCAGCCCCAGCATTTT.

V is TRBV28 and J is TRBJ1-2; D is unclear. Germline V gene sequence: CDR1 MDHEN, CDR2 SYDVKM. The V gene lost 4 bases and the J gene lost 6 bases, with 15 bases spanning the gap. The CDR3 extends over 14 amino acids. For the CDR3, the DNA is TGTGCCAGCAGTTCCCCGGGAAGGGCTCATGGCTACACCTTC. Translated: CASSSPGRAHGYTF.

As to this clone: A read error may produce the germline difference seen at one junction end. The genes are TRBV11-2 and TRBJ2-3, with 11 bases lining up with TRBD2. CDR1 and CDR2 from the germline V gene are SGHAT and FQNNGV. The CDR3 is 15 amino acids. The CDR3: CASSLAGGPSDTQYF. In nucleotides, the CDR3 is TGTGCCAGCAGTTTAGCGGGAGGGCCTTCAGATACGCAGTATTTT.

The chain recombines TRBV6-5 with TRBJ1-1; 7 bases agree with TRBD1. This CDR3 comprises 14 residues. The ends lost 2 bases at V and 6 bases at J; junction bases unmatched: 6. Germline V gene data show CDR1 as MNHEY and CDR2 as SVGAGI. CDR3 sequence (DNA): TGTGCCAGCAGTTACGGGCAGGGGGTGTCTGAAGCTTTCTTT. Protein product: CASSYGQGVSEAFF.

The chain has TRBV28 and TRBJ2-2; 7 bases are shared with TRBD1. J was trimmed by 6 bases and V by 6 bases; bases with no gene match: 10. Germline V CDR1 and CDR2: MDHEN, SYDVKM. The CDR3 runs 15 residues. CDR3 sequence reads: CASREGTVGPGELFF. The CDR3 coding sequence is TGTGCCAGCAGAGAAGGGACAGTGGGACCCGGGGAGCTGTTTTTT.

V and J are TRBV30 and TRBJ1-5; 8 nucleotides match TRBD1. This CDR3 contains 14 residues. Germline CDR1 GTSNPN, CDR2 SVGIG (reference sequence). The trim removed 1 base at V and 2 bases at J, leaving 1 base unmatched. CDR3 residues: CAWSGGQGNQPQHF. The CDR3, as DNA: TGTGCCTGGAGTGGGGGACAGGGCAATCAGCCCCAGCATTTT.

The chain's CDR3 is CASSLTQGWQYF. CDR3 DNA sequence: TGTGCCAGCAGTTTAACACAGGGATGGCAGTACTTC. The chain links TRBV28 to TRBJ2-7; tentatively, D is TRBD1 (6 bases). Germline V CDR1 and CDR2: MDHEN, SYDVKM. The CDR3 runs to 12 residues. Trimming took off 2 bases at V and 9 bases at J, with 11 bases between the two ends. The full variable domain, with the rest looked up from reference TRBV28 and TRBJ2-7, is DVKVTQSSRYLVKRTGEKVFLECVQDMDHENMFWYRQDPGLGLRLIYFSYDVKMKEKGDIPEGYSVSREKKERFSLILESASTNQTSMYLCASSLTQGWQYFGPGTRLTVT.

J is TRBJ2-7 and V is TRBV27; D tentatively fits TRBD1 or TRBD2 (5 bases each). V gave up 4 bases and J gave up 5 bases, with 18 bases separating them. Germline-derived CDR1 and CDR2 are MNHEY and SMNVEV (reference sequence). The CDR3 is 15 amino acids. DNA for the CDR3: TGTGCCAGCAGTTACCGGGACCCAATAACCCACGAGCAGTACTTC. It specifies CASSYRDPITHEQYF.

V and J are TRBV19 and TRBJ2-7; 7 bases match TRBD2. V was pared by 3 bases and J by 1 base, with 9 bases of the junction left unmatched. The CDR3 loop spans 16 amino acids. Germline loops: CDR1 LNHDA, CDR2 SQIVND (reference sequence). CDR3 protein: CASSINLADPSYEQYF. CDR3 bases: TGTGCCAGTAGTATCAACCTAGCGGACCCTTCCTACGAGCAGTACTTC.